Listed below are T cell receptor beta chains from one sample, sequenced in a study of early T cells in non-severe SARS-CoV-2 infection. TCRdb recomputed calls from the 5' RACE reads with MiXCR, one row per CDR3 protein. This sample has 60,000 to 75,000 distinct CDR3 sequences, with about an eighth found just once. This material consisted of whole blood, taken at baseline. Every receptor here comes from an adult who was a healthcare worker with PCR-confirmed SARS-CoV-2 infection or an uninfected control (not recorded which). The CDR3 runs from the conserved cysteine through the conserved F or W. Each record gives: V gene, J gene, clone size, D gene, CDR3 protein, CDR3 DNA. The D gene is left open where the match is weak. Some rows have no size entry. The others give once, few or many, or a class for an expanded clone.

>TRBV5-1|TRBJ1-4|.|.
CASSLGQSNEKLFF
TGCGCCAGCAGCTTGGGTCAGTCTAATGAAAAACTGTTTTTT
>TRBV29-1|TRBJ1-1|few|TRBD1
CSGRTGDYAEAFF
TGCAGCGGGCGGACAGGGGATTATGCTGAAGCTTTCTTT
>TRBV19|TRBJ1-5|.|TRBD1
CASSTGDRVGQPQHF
TGTGCCAGTAGTACAGGGGACAGGGTGGGGCAGCCCCAGCATTTT
>TRBV5-1|TRBJ2-7|.|.
CASGPSAYEQYF
TGCGCTTCAGGTCCGTCGGCCTACGAGCAGTACTTC
>TRBV4-1|TRBJ2-5|few|.
CASSQADSETQYF
TGCGCCAGCAGCCAAGCGGACTCAGAGACCCAGTACTTC
>TRBV4-1|TRBJ2-7|many|.
CASSQEPGPSPYEQYF
TGCGCCAGCAGCCAAGAGCCGGGACCCAGTCCATACGAGCAGTACTTC
>TRBV7-9|TRBJ2-2|.|TRBD1
CASSFPTTGAPGELFF
TGTGCCAGCAGCTTTCCGACTACAGGGGCCCCCGGGGAGCTGTTTTTT
>TRBV20-1|TRBJ2-5|.|.
CSARDPQGWGETQYF
TGCAGTGCTAGAGATCCCCAGGGGTGGGGAGAGACCCAGTACTTC
>TRBV5-5|TRBJ1-5|many|.
CASSLDHRVGQPQHF
TGTGCCAGCAGCTTGGATCACAGGGTCGGTCAGCCCCAGCATTTT
>TRBV19|TRBJ2-1|few|TRBD2
CASSIAGGQPNEQFF
TGTGCCAGTAGTATAGCGGGAGGCCAACCTAATGAGCAGTTCTTC
>TRBV20-1|TRBJ2-3|.|TRBD2
CSARRAGGPLTDTQYF
TGCAGTGCTAGACGAGCGGGGGGGCCGTTAACAGATACGCAGTATTTT
>TRBV29-1|TRBJ2-7|few|.
CSVVAGGVSYEQYF
TGCAGCGTGGTCGCGGGCGGGGTCTCCTACGAGCAGTACTTC
>TRBV9|TRBJ2-1|many|TRBD2
CASSVDAGGRMDEQFF
TGTGCCAGCAGCGTAGACGCGGGGGGGCGAATGGATGAGCAGTTCTTC
>TRBV3-1|TRBJ1-1|few|TRBD1
CASSQGTGGDTEAFF
TGTGCCAGCAGCCAAGGGACAGGGGGGGACACTGAAGCTTTCTTT
>TRBV4-3|TRBJ2-2|few|.
CASSQDRNTGELFF
TGCGCCAGCAGCCAGGACAGAAACACCGGGGAGCTGTTTTTT
>TRBV6-1|TRBJ1-6|many|.
CASSTPGHLHF
TGTGCCAGCAGTACACCGGGACATCTCCACTTT
>TRBV5-1|TRBJ2-3|.|.
CASMRGDTQYF
TGCGCCAGCATGAGAGGAGATACGCAGTATTTT
>TRBV12-3/TRBV12-4|TRBJ1-5|.|.
CASSPGSNQPQHF
TGTGCCAGCAGTCCGGGGAGCAATCAGCCCCAGCATTTT
>TRBV2|TRBJ2-4|once|.
CASNDPRNIQYF
TGTGCCAGCAATGACCCGAGAAACATTCAGTACTTC
>TRBV4-2|TRBJ2-3|.|TRBD2
CASSQDRGAGVLRGTDTQYF
TGTGCCAGCAGCCAAGATCGGGGAGCGGGAGTGTTGCGCGGCACAGATACGCAGTATTTT
>TRBV7-9|TRBJ2-7|.|.
CASSHDGTYEQYF
TGTGCCAGCAGCCACGACGGAACCTACGAGCAGTACTTC
>TRBV4-1|TRBJ1-2|few|.
CASSQGRIAREYGYTF
TGCGCCAGCAGCCAGGGACGTATAGCCCGGGAATATGGCTACACCTTC
>TRBV7-8|TRBJ1-2|.|.
CASSLEFWRGYTF
TGTGCCAGCAGCTTAGAGTTTTGGCGGGGCTACACCTTC
>TRBV5-1|TRBJ2-2|many|TRBD1
CASSPGQGGVENTGELFF
TGCGCCAGCAGCCCAGGACAGGGGGGCGTCGAGAACACCGGGGAGCTGTTTTTT